Below, 32 T cell receptor beta chains from the same sample are listed, as sequenced in a study of shared clonotypes between healthy human individuals. Here immunoSEQ multiplex PCR was the method, and the copy in TCRdb shows in-frame clones only, minus some. The sample has 2,100,000 or so clones, approximately 96% seen once. The sequenced sample consisted of naive CD4+ T cells sorted from blood. Subset defined: CD45RA+ positively selected. The receptors stem from a young man in good health.

CDR3 region: CASSLATRVEQYF. CDR3 nucleotide sequence: TGCGCCAGCAGCTTAGCAACTAGAGTCGAGCAGTACTTC. The rearrangement uses TRBV5-1 and TRBJ2-7; weak D call: TRBD2 (5 bases). Deletions cut 2 bases from V and 6 bases from J, with 12 bases between. CDR3 length equals 13 residues. CDR1 is SGHRS, CDR2 YFSETQ, per germline.

The CDR3 DNA reads TGTGCCAGCAGCTTAGTTAACACCAACTCTGGAAACACCATATATTTT. It specifies CASSLVNTNSGNTIYF. This sequence joins TRBV7-2 and TRBJ1-3; D not certain. The germline V gene has CDR1 SGHTA and CDR2 FQGNSA. V lost 1 base and J lost 0, with 10 bases in between. The CDR3 runs to 16 residues.

This clone was seen just once. The chain combines TRBV4-1 with TRBJ2-1; no clear D gene. V lost 0 bases and J lost 4, with 13 bases in between. CDR1 and CDR2 (germline): MGHRA, YSYEKL. This CDR3 spans 16 amino acids. CDR3 protein: CASSQDKSWGYNEQFF. The DNA of the CDR3 is TGCGCCAGCAGCCAAGATAAAAGTTGGGGTTACAATGAGCAGTTCTTC.

J is TRBJ1-3 and V is TRBV28, with D possibly matching TRBD1 (5 bases). This CDR3 region has 14 residues. The V gene's germline CDR1 is MDHEN and CDR2 SYDVKM. Trimming took 5 bases from V and 0 from J, leaving 8 bases between them. The CDR3 sequence: CASSKTVSGNTIYF. The CDR3 DNA follows: TGTGCCAGCAGTAAGACAGTCTCTGGAAACACCATATATTTT.

The J gene is TRBJ1-4, the V gene TRBV21-1; the table's D call, TRBD1, has no DNA check behind it. TRBV21-1 is flagged as a pseudogene. The CDR3 is 15 amino acids. In nucleotides, the CDR3 is TGTGCCAGCAGCAAAGTGGCAGGGCGCGGTGAAAAACTGTTTTTT. Protein: CASSKVAGRGEKLFF.

V usage is TRBV2 and J usage is TRBJ2-5, with 9 nucleotides matching TRBD1. CDR3 length: 12 amino acids. Looked up from germline, CDR1 is SNHLY and CDR2 is FYNNEI. V dropped 8 bases and J dropped 5; count of bases not matched to a gene: 3. CDR3 sequence reads: CASGTGPETQYF. The CDR3 nucleotides are TGTGCCAGCGGGACAGGGCCGGAGACCCAGTACTTC.

This clone was picked up one time. The chain couples TRBV9 to TRBJ2-5; perhaps TRBD1 as D (5 bases). CDR1 and CDR2 (germline): SGDLS, YYNGEE. The length of the CDR3 is 14 residues. The V end was cut by 3 bases, the J end by 5 bases, with 14 bases between. The CDR3 loop reads CASSAEGVRETQYF. CDR3 nucleotide sequence: TGTGCCAGCAGCGCAGAAGGGGTCCGGGAGACCCAGTACTTC.

V gene TRBV19 combines with J gene TRBJ1-5; D not resolved. Germline V CDR1 and CDR2: LNHDA, SQIVND (reference sequence). This CDR3 contains 13 residues. V lost 7 bases and J lost 6, with 13 bases in between. The CDR3 sequence: CASMGGLGQPQHF. The DNA for the CDR3 is TGTGCCAGTATGGGAGGGTTGGGTCAGCCCCAGCATTTT.

The J gene is TRBJ2-2, the V gene TRBV5-1; TRBD2 aligns across 9 bases. This CDR3 has 16 amino acids. V shed 4 bases and J 0 bases; nucleotides not matched to a gene: 4. Germline lookup yields CDR1 SGHRS and CDR2 YFSETQ. The CDR3 loop reads CASSQGLAPNTGELFF. Here the CDR3 DNA reads TGCGCCAGCAGCCAAGGACTAGCGCCGAACACCGGGGAGCTGTTTTTT.

This clone was seen once. The V and J genes are TRBV6-1 and TRBJ1-5, with 7 positions matching TRBD1. With V trimmed by 10 bases and J by 5 bases, 14 bases remained unmatched. This CDR3 contains 15 residues. Germline CDR1 is MNHNS and CDR2 is SASEGT. The CDR3 reads CATRGWQGYDQPQHF. For the CDR3, the DNA is TGTGCCACCAGGGGGTGGCAGGGCTACGATCAGCCCCAGCATTTT.

This chain joins TRBV5-4 and TRBJ2-3; D unclear. The CDR3 contains 15 residues. Per germline, CDR1 SGHNT and CDR2 YYREEE (reference sequence). Trimming shortened V by 3 bases and J by 2 bases, and 13 bases separated the two germline ends. CDR3 coding DNA: TGTGCCAGCAGCTCGAGCGTCCTCCTCACAGATACGCAGTATTTT. Its translation is CASSSSVLLTDTQYF.

The chain recombines TRBV29-1 with TRBJ1-2; D is ambiguous. The V gene lost 4 bases and the J gene lost 1 base, with 7 bases spanning the gap. CDR3 length equals 12 residues. CDR1 is SQVTM, CDR2 ANQGSEA, per germline. The DNA for the CDR3 is TGCAGCGTTGCGGGCCTTAACTATGGCTACACCTTC. This encodes CSVAGLNYGYTF. The full variable domain, in which reference TRBV29-1 and TRBJ1-2 provide the parts outside the CDR3, is SAVISQKPSRDICQRGTSLTIQCQVDSQVTMMFWYRQQPGQSLTLIATANQGSEATYESGFVIDKFPISRPNLTFSTLTVSNMSPEDSSIYLCSVAGLNYGYTFGSGTRLTVV.

The rearrangement uses TRBV27 and TRBJ2-2; TRBD2 matches 7 bases. CDR1 and CDR2 from the germline V gene are MNHEY and SMNVEV (reference sequence). This CDR3 is built from 16 residues. Trimming at V came to 3 bases and at J to 0 bases, leaving 4 bases not matched to a gene. This CDR3 is CASSFLSGTNTGELFF. CDR3 coding DNA: TGTGCCAGCAGTTTCTTAAGCGGGACGAACACCGGGGAGCTGTTTTTT.

This chain links TRBV6-1 with TRBJ2-1; a weak D match, TRBD1 (6 bases). The length of the CDR3 is 13 residues. Per germline, CDR1 MNHNS and CDR2 SASEGT. V lost 6 bases, J lost 6 bases, and 12 bases lay in between. CDR3 sequence reads: CASRGIGGNEQFF. The CDR3 DNA follows: TGTGCCAGCAGGGGGATAGGGGGCAATGAGCAGTTCTTC.

The chain joins TRBV5-1 to TRBJ2-2, with 9 positions matching TRBD1. Germline assignment: CDR1 SGHRS and CDR2 YFSETQ. V trimming: 6 bases; J trimming: 4 bases; junction bases outside the gene matches: 4. There are 14 residues in the CDR3. This CDR3 is CASKQTGGTGELFF. The DNA for the CDR3 is TGCGCCAGCAAGCAGACAGGGGGCACCGGGGAGCTGTTTTTT.

The V call is TRBV11-2, the J call TRBJ2-5; 11 positions agree with TRBD2. Per the germline V gene, CDR1 is SGHAT and CDR2 is FQNNGV. Losses at the gene ends were 1 base for V and 5 bases for J; bases not matched to a gene: 6. The CDR3 runs to 16 residues. In DNA, the CDR3 is TGTGCCAGCAGCTTAGTCACTAGCGGGAGAGGTGAGACCCAGTACTTC. Protein sequence: CASSLVTSGRGETQYF.

J is TRBJ2-1 and V is TRBV11-2; tentative D call: TRBD2 (6 bases). This CDR3 contains 15 residues. Trimming left V 3 bases short and J 0 bases short, with 9 bases between. Germline CDR1 SGHAT, CDR2 FQNNGV. The CDR3 nucleotides are TGTGCCAGCAGCTTCGGGGGAGGCTCCTACAATGAGCAGTTCTTC. Translated: CASSFGGGSYNEQFF. Supplemented by reference TRBV11-2 and TRBJ2-1, the full variable domain reads EAGVAQSPRYKIIEKRQSVAFWCNPISGHATLYWYQQILGQGPKLLIQFQNNGVVDDSQLPKDRFSAERLKGVDSTLKIQPAKLEDSAVYLCASSFGGGSYNEQFFGPGTRLTVL.

The chain joins TRBV5-6 to TRBJ1-2; possible D gene TRBD1, 5 bases. The CDR3 covers 13 residues. CDR1 is SGHDT, CDR2 YYEEEE, per germline. The germline V and J ends were trimmed by 2 bases and 4 bases, with 9 bases remaining between them. CDR3 coding DNA: TGTGCCAGCAGCTTAGACAGTACCTATGGCTACACCTTC. Encoded protein: CASSLDSTYGYTF. The variable domain in full, with the rest retrieved from reference TRBV5-6 and TRBJ1-2, is DAGVTQSPTHLIKTRGQQVTLRCSPKSGHDTVSWYQQALGQGPQFIFQYYEEEERQRGNFPDRFSGHQFPNYSSELNVNALLLGDSALYLCASSLDSTYGYTFGSGTRLTVV.

This chain connects TRBV28 to TRBJ2-5; 11 bases are a match to TRBD2. From germline, CDR1 is MDHEN and CDR2 SYDVKM. The CDR3 has 14 residues. Trimming removed 2 bases from V and 5 bases from J; junction bases left unmatched: 1. The CDR3 coding sequence is TGTGCCAGCAGTTTACTAGCGGGGGGCGAGACCCAGTACTTC. Protein: CASSLLAGGETQYF.

The genes are TRBV10-2 and TRBJ2-3; D ambiguous. This CDR3 contains 12 residues. From germline, CDR1 is WSHSY and CDR2 SAAADI. Trimming shortened V by 7 bases and J by 6 bases, and 11 bases separated the two germline ends. CDR3: CASTASEDTQYF. In DNA form, the CDR3 reads TGCGCCAGCACGGCGTCTGAGGATACGCAGTATTTT.

This CDR3 is CASSDPGAGKETQYF. The DNA of the CDR3 is TGTGCCAGCAGTGACCCCGGGGCAGGGAAAGAGACCCAGTACTTC. The chain links TRBV25-1 to TRBJ2-5; D may match TRBD1 or TRBD2 (5 bases each). CDR3 length: 15 residues. From germline, CDR1 is MGHDK and CDR2 SYGVNS. V lost 3 bases and J lost 3, with 14 bases in between.

The chain recombines TRBV10-2 with TRBJ2-1; TRBD2 might be the D (6 bases). This CDR3 has 11 residues. Germline assignment: CDR1 WSHSY and CDR2 SAAADI. Deletions cut 4 bases from V and 13 bases from J, with 11 bases between. The CDR3 sequence is CASSGGETQFF. The CDR3 nucleotides are TGCGCCAGCAGTGGGGGGGAAACCCAGTTCTTC.

The chain uses TRBV6-5 and TRBJ1-4; 9 bases line up with TRBD1. Germline V gene sequence: CDR1 MNHEY, CDR2 SVGAGI. CDR3 length: 14 residues. The ends lost 6 bases at V and 6 bases at J; junction bases unmatched: 5. This CDR3 reads CASRMTGGDEKLFF. In nucleotides, the CDR3 is TGTGCCAGCAGGATGACAGGGGGTGATGAAAAACTGTTTTTT.

Notes on this clone: The identical CDR3 is also encoded by other nucleotide sequences in the sample. The chain combines TRBV7-2 with TRBJ2-5; either TRBD1 or TRBD2 may supply D (6 bases each). The V gene's germline CDR1 is SGHTA and CDR2 FQGNSA. The CDR3 is made up of 14 amino acids. Trimming left V 0 bases short and J 5 bases short, with 10 bases between. The CDR3, as DNA: TGTGCCAGCAGCTTAGCTGGGGGGCAGGAGACCCAGTACTTC. This sequence encodes CASSLAGGQETQYF.

V and J are TRBV18 and TRBJ2-2; D gene ambiguous. Deletions cut 1 base from V and 3 bases from J, with 12 bases between. The CDR3 is 16 amino acids. CDR1 is KGHSH and CDR2 is LQKENI in the germline V gene. In DNA form, the CDR3 reads TGTGCCAGCTCACCACGTGGGCAGCCGTACACCGGGGAGCTGTTTTTT. It translates to CASSPRGQPYTGELFF.

The rearrangement uses TRBV9 and TRBJ1-1; no definite D call. The germline gives CDR1 SGDLS, CDR2 YYNGEE. The ends were cut back, 0 bases at V and 4 bases at J, with 7 bases in the middle. The CDR3 is made up of 13 amino acids. CDR3 nucleotides: TGTGCCAGCAGCGTAGGACACTTCACTGAAGCTTTCTTT. Translation gives CASSVGHFTEAFF. The variable domain in full, completed from reference TRBV9 and TRBJ1-1, reads DSGVTQTPKHLITATGQRVTLRCSPRSGDLSVYWYQQSLDQGLQFLIQYYNGEERAKGNILERFSAQQFPDLHSELNLSSLELGDSALYFCASSVGHFTEAFFGQGTRLTVV.

To note about this clone: At the DNA level, this CDR3 is encoded by other sequences in the same sample as well. The CDR3 sequence is CASSESDTQYF. CDR3 sequence (DNA): TGTGCCAGCAGTGAGTCAGATACGCAGTATTTT. The chain carries TRBV2 and TRBJ2-3, with D uncertain. CDR1 and CDR2 from the germline V gene are SNHLY and FYNNEI. Trimming removed 3 bases from V and 4 bases from J, with 2 bases in between. This CDR3 spans 11 amino acids.

This clone was detected only once. The chain uses TRBV5-1 and TRBJ1-2, with a tentative D call TRBD1 (5 bases). V shed 1 base and J shed 1 base, with 11 bases lying between them. The CDR3 is 15 residues long. Germline-derived CDR1 and CDR2 are SGHRS and YFSETQ. CDR3 bases: TGCGCCAGCAGCTTGAATCTGGGGGGTAACTATGGCTACACCTTC. It yields the protein CASSLNLGGNYGYTF.

The V and J genes are TRBV5-1 and TRBJ2-1, with D unclear. Trimming took off 3 bases at V and 7 bases at J, with 8 bases between the two ends. CDR1 is SGHRS, CDR2 YFSETQ, per germline. This CDR3 spans 12 amino acids. This chain's CDR3 is CASSSWGNEQFF. CDR3 in DNA: TGCGCCAGCAGCTCCTGGGGAAATGAGCAGTTCTTC.

This clone was seen a single time. J is TRBJ2-1 and V is TRBV5-1, with 10 bases fitting TRBD2. Germline V gene lookup returns CDR1 SGHRS and CDR2 YFSETQ. This CDR3 has 18 residues. V shed 0 bases, J shed 0 bases, and the junction held 6 bases outside the gene matches. CDR3 bases: TGCGCCAGCAGCTTGGGTCTCTTAGCGGGAGGCTCCTACAATGAGCAGTTCTTC. This gives the protein CASSLGLLAGGSYNEQFF.

This clone was recorded only once. The rearrangement links TRBV20-1 to TRBJ1-4; no firm D call. Trimming left V 5 bases short and J 0 bases short, with 1 base between. This CDR3 has 11 residues. The V gene's germline CDR1 is DFQATT and CDR2 SNEGSKA (reference sequence). The CDR3 bases are TGCAGTGCTGCAACTAATGAAAAACTGTTTTTT. Protein: CSAATNEKLFF.

This clone is a singleton in its sample. The chain recombines TRBV7-3 with TRBJ1-5; 7 bases are a match to TRBD1. CDR3 length equals 20 residues. V lost 2 bases, J lost 2 bases, and 18 bases stayed unmatched. Per the germline V gene, CDR1 is SGHTA and CDR2 is FQGTGA. CDR3: CASSLVTVPRKQGRNQPQHF. CDR3 nucleotides: TGTGCCAGCAGCTTAGTTACTGTGCCCCGGAAACAGGGGCGCAATCAGCCCCAGCATTTT.